What follows is one T cell receptor beta chain and its context. Its target is unknown. The sample belongs to a study of graft-versus-host responses after intestinal transplantation. Study context: Among the recipients, transplants were multivisceral, liver-intestinal, or isolated intestinal. Every one of the recipients received anti-thymocyte globulin induction and afterwards took tacrolimus and steroids for 3 to 4 years.

Sequencing was performed with immunoSEQ multiplex PCR; in TCRdb, only in-frame clones are kept and a portion is missing. The table shows some 88,000 clones, with more than 85% occurring only once. Study-wide results and caveats: Some GvH clones were seen earlier in gut or blood, suggesting intestinal origin. Association was observed between peak circulating GvH clone levels and early post-transplant HvG declines.

CDR3 length: 13 amino acids. Germline CDR1 and CDR2: SGHAT and FQNNGV. V lost 0 bases and J 8 bases, leaving 10 bases between the germline ends. The sequence derives from a human donor who received an intestinal transplant. Sequencing used unstimulated CD8+ T cells sorted from spleen or lymph node cells, obtained before intestinal transplant. The chain joins TRBV11-2 to TRBJ1-1; D remains unclear. The CDR3 region is CASSLDMYGEAFF. CDR3 nucleotide sequence: TGTGCCAGCAGCTTAGATATGTACGGGGAAGCTTTCTTT.